A single sample gave rise to the 23 T cell receptor beta chains below, sequenced in a study of siplizumab effects on memory and regulatory T cells. Assay used: immunoSEQ multiplex PCR; TCRdb lists only in-frame clones, some missing. In the table there are about 120,000 clones, roughly 94% of which are singletons. Sequencing was performed on non-Treg CD4+ T cells sorted from blood. The origin of the receptors is a human donor in good health.

The chain couples TRBV13 to TRBJ1-6; D is undetermined. Trimming removed 5 bases from V and 16 bases from J, with 18 bases in between. The germline V gene has CDR1 PRHDT and CDR2 FYEKMQ (reference sequence). The CDR3 spans 13 residues. This CDR3 is CASSKRPDPGLHF. CDR3 bases: TGTGCCAGCAGCAAGCGCCCGGACCCGGGGCTCCACTTT.

This clone was counted a single time. The chain is built from TRBV10-3 and TRBJ1-5; 9 bases match TRBD1. The V gene's germline CDR1 is ENHRY and CDR2 SYGVKD. Trimming cost V 4 bases and J 6 bases; bases outside gene matches: 13. The CDR3 has 17 amino acids. The CDR3 DNA follows: TGTGCCATCAGTGGTCCCCCCACAGGGGGCCAGGGTCAGCCCCAGCATTTT. Protein sequence: CAISGPPTGGQGQPQHF.

CDR3 residues: CSAWWADTQYF. CDR3 bases: TGCAGTGCTTGGTGGGCAGATACGCAGTATTTT. This rearrangement joins TRBV20-1 to TRBJ2-3; D not resolved. The CDR3 contains 11 residues. V was cut by 5 bases and J by 4 bases, with 7 bases left in between. Germline-derived CDR1 and CDR2 are DFQATT and SNEGSKA (reference sequence).

This clone has a single count. The chain uses TRBV7-2 and TRBJ2-7, with D possibly TRBD1 on 6 matching bases. The ends were cut back, 2 bases at V and 6 bases at J, with 17 bases in the middle. Per germline, CDR1 SGHTA and CDR2 FQGNSA. The CDR3 sequence is 15 residues long. The CDR3 coding sequence is TGTGCCAGCAGCTTAAGACAGGACCCCCTCTCCGAGCAGTACTTC. Amino acids: CASSLRQDPLSEQYF.

This chain joins TRBV6-1 and TRBJ1-1; D gene unclear. The germline CDR1 and CDR2 sequences are MNHNS and SASEGT. The CDR3 covers 15 residues. Between the trimmed V and J ends, which lost 2 bases and 5 bases, there was a span of 15 bases. CDR3 sequence (DNA): TGTGCCAGCAGTGAACCTAGCTCCGACCGGACTGAAGCTTTCTTT. Translating it yields CASSEPSSDRTEAFF.

The CDR3 loop is CAISTGADTQYF. The CDR3 DNA reads as TGTGCCATCAGTACAGGGGCAGATACGCAGTATTTT. V is TRBV10-3 and J is TRBJ2-3; 7 positions agree with TRBD1. This CDR3 has 12 amino acids. V lost 5 bases, J lost 4 bases, and 0 bases stayed unmatched. CDR1 ENHRY and CDR2 SYGVKD come from the germline V gene.

V usage is TRBV6-5 and J usage is TRBJ2-7; 12 bases line up with TRBD2. Germline V gives CDR1 MNHEY, CDR2 SVGAGI. This CDR3 region has 15 residues. V shed 8 bases, J shed 5 bases, and the junction held 10 bases outside the gene matches. The CDR3 nucleotides read TGTGCCAGCCGAAACCTAGCGGGGGGGCTTCACGAGCAGTACTTC. Encoded protein: CASRNLAGGLHEQYF.

This clone was found once. At one boundary the junction diverges from the germline segment, which might be a read error. This rearrangement joins TRBV15 to TRBJ1-2, with 7 bases identical to TRBD1. Germline loops: CDR1 LNHNV, CDR2 YYDKDF (reference sequence). The CDR3 runs 15 residues. The CDR3 region is CATTRNRGPNYGYTF. In DNA form, the CDR3 reads TGTGCCACCACCAGAAACAGGGGCCCTAACTATGGCTACACCTTC.

The J gene is TRBJ2-5, the V gene TRBV11-2, with D unresolved. The CDR3 consists of 11 residues. The germline gives CDR1 SGHAT, CDR2 FQNNGV. Deletions cut 0 bases from V and 4 bases from J, with 0 bases between. CDR3 sequence (DNA): TGTGCCAGCAGCTTAGAAGAGACCCAGTACTTC. Protein sequence: CASSLEETQYF.

The chain employs TRBV5-1 and TRBJ2-7, with 9 positions matching TRBD1. The germline gives CDR1 SGHRS, CDR2 YFSETQ. V was clipped by 0 bases and J by 5 bases; unmatched bases: 3. This CDR3 contains 14 residues. The DNA for the CDR3 is TGCGCCAGCAGCTTGGAGGGACAGGGAGACGAGCAGTACTTC. Translating it yields CASSLEGQGDEQYF. The full variable domain, in which reference TRBV5-1 and TRBJ2-7 provide the parts outside the CDR3, is KAGVTQTPRYLIKTRGQQVTLSCSPISGHRSVSWYQQTPGQGLQFLFEYFSETQRNKGNFPGRFSGRQFSNSRSEMNVSTLELGDSALYLCASSLEGQGDEQYFGPGTRLTVT.

The rearrangement uses TRBV19 and TRBJ2-5, with D hard to call. The CDR3 loop spans 14 amino acids. Germline CDR1 LNHDA, CDR2 SQIVND (reference sequence). The V and J ends lost 6 bases and 7 bases respectively, with 18 bases between them. The CDR3, as DNA: TGTGCCAGTAGCATTATAGGAACTACCGTGACCCAGTACTTC. Protein: CASSIIGTTVTQYF. The full variable domain, its missing parts supplied by reference TRBV19 and TRBJ2-5, is DGGITQSPKYLFRKEGQNVTLSCEQNLNHDAMYWYRQDPGQGLRLIYYSQIVNDFQKGDIAEGYSVSREKKESFPLTVTSAQKNPTAFYLCASSIIGTTVTQYFGPGTRLLVL.

This clone was counted once. The chain links TRBV27 to TRBJ1-2; TRBD1 matches 10 bases. Trimming took 2 bases from V and 4 from J; bases not matched to a gene: 4. The CDR3 runs 15 residues. CDR1 is MNHEY, CDR2 SMNVEV, per germline (reference sequence). The CDR3 loop is CASSLQRTGGYGYTF. The CDR3 region has the DNA TGTGCCAGCAGTTTACAACGGACAGGGGGCTATGGCTACACCTTC.

This chain connects TRBV7-9 to TRBJ2-2; maybe TRBD2 (6 bases). Germline V gene sequence: CDR1 SEHNR, CDR2 FQNEAQ (reference sequence). The V gene lost 1 base and the J gene lost 4 bases, with 13 bases spanning the gap. The CDR3 sequence is 16 residues long. The CDR3 loop is CASSLGVGGSTGELFF. CDR3 nucleotides: TGTGCCAGCAGCTTAGGGGTCGGAGGGTCCACCGGGGAGCTGTTTTTT.

This clone appeared a single time. V usage is TRBV9 and J usage is TRBJ1-1; 7 nucleotides match TRBD1. The CDR3 has 13 residues. V lost 7 bases to trimming and J lost 1 base; unmatched junction nucleotides: 4. Germline-derived CDR1 and CDR2 are SGDLS and YYNGEE. The CDR3 sequence is CASQRDRNTEAFF. CDR3 DNA sequence: TGTGCCAGCCAAAGGGACAGGAACACTGAAGCTTTCTTT.

V gene TRBV4-2 combines with J gene TRBJ2-6; no firm D call. The CDR3 totals 18 residues. Trimming stripped 0 bases from V and 9 bases from J, with 21 bases between. Germline V gene sequence: CDR1 LGHNA, CDR2 YNFKEQ. The CDR3: CASSQDASAALGYNVLTF. The CDR3 DNA reads as TGTGCCAGCAGCCAAGATGCCTCGGCCGCCCTCGGATACAACGTCCTGACTTTC.

This sequence joins TRBV18 and TRBJ1-4; D is unclear. Germline V gene data show CDR1 as KGHSH and CDR2 as LQKENI. The CDR3 is made up of 15 amino acids. V lost 0 bases and J lost 4, with 9 bases in between. DNA for the CDR3: TGTGCCAGCTCACCACCGGTGGCCTATAATGAAAAACTGTTTTTT. The encoded protein is CASSPPVAYNEKLFF.

The rearrangement links TRBV20-1 to TRBJ1-2; no clear D. Trimming removed 3 bases from V and 7 bases from J, with 9 bases in between. The germline V gene has CDR1 DFQATT and CDR2 SNEGSKA (reference sequence). The CDR3 loop spans 11 amino acids. The DNA for the CDR3 is TGCAGTGCTAGTAGCACGGGTGGCTACACCTTC. Translated, it gives CSASSTGGYTF.

The gene calls are TRBV4-1 and TRBJ1-1; D perhaps matches TRBD1 (5 bases). The CDR3 covers 13 residues. Trimming removed 1 base from V and 7 bases from J, with 10 bases in between. The germline CDR1 and CDR2 sequences are MGHRA and YSYEKL. This CDR3 reads CASSQGVRGEAFF. The CDR3 coding sequence is TGCGCCAGCAGCCAAGGGGTAAGGGGTGAAGCTTTCTTT.

The chain carries TRBV7-2 and TRBJ2-5; D gene uncertain. The length of the CDR3 is 15 residues. V lost 7 bases, J lost 5 bases, and 20 bases lay in between. Germline V lookup: CDR1 SGHTA, CDR2 FQGNSA. Here the CDR3 DNA reads TGTGCCAGCACCCATAGGGCCCCTACTCGGGAGACCCAGTACTTC. Encoded protein: CASTHRAPTRETQYF.

J is TRBJ2-7 and V is TRBV6-5; 8 bases map to TRBD1. The CDR3 extends over 15 amino acids. The ends lost 2 bases at V and 0 bases at J; junction bases unmatched: 3. The germline gives CDR1 MNHEY, CDR2 SVGAGI. In DNA, the CDR3 is TGTGCCAGCAGTTACAGGGGGACAGGCTCCTACGAGCAGTACTTC. It is translated as CASSYRGTGSYEQYF.

This sequence joins TRBV6-6 and TRBJ2-2, with 9 bases lining up with TRBD1. CDR1 is MNHNY and CDR2 is SVGAGI in the germline V gene (reference sequence). V lost 10 bases and J lost 5; bases outside the gene matches: 11. The CDR3 consists of 15 residues. DNA for the CDR3: TGTGCCACCTCGACAACAGGGGGCCGGACCGGGGAGCTGTTTTTT. Protein product: CATSTTGGRTGELFF.

V usage is TRBV6-6 and J usage is TRBJ1-5; D unresolved. The germline CDR1 and CDR2 sequences are MNHNY and SVGAGI (reference sequence). The CDR3 contains 16 residues. V lost 2 bases to trimming and J lost 6 bases, with 17 bases between them. DNA of the CDR3: TGTGCCAGCAGTTACAGCGGGGTCCGAGGAAGTCAGCCCCAGCATTTT. This encodes CASSYSGVRGSQPQHF.

This clone was observed a single time. The gene calls are TRBV5-1 and TRBJ2-2; maybe TRBD2 (6 bases). The CDR3 is 14 residues long. Germline V lookup: CDR1 SGHRS, CDR2 YFSETQ. V lost 0 bases and J 7 bases, leaving 10 bases between the germline ends. The CDR3 here is CASSLVSGVGELFF. The CDR3 DNA reads TGCGCCAGCAGCTTGGTTAGCGGAGTCGGGGAGCTGTTTTTT.